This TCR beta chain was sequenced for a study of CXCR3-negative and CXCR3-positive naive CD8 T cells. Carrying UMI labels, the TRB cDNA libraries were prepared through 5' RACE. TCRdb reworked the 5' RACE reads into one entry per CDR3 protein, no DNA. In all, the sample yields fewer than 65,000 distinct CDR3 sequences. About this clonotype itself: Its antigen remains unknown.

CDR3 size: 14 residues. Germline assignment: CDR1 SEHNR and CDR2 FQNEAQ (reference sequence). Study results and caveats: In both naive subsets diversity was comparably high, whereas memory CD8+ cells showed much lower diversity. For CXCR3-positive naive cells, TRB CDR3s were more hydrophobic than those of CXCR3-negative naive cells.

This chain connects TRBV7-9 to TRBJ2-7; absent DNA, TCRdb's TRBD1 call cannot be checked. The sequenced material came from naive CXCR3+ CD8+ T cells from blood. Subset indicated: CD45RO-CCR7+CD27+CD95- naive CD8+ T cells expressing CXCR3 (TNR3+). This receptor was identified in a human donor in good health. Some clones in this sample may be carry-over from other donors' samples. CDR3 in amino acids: CASSYDGTTYEQYF.